The next 15 T cell receptor beta chains were all read from a single sample in a study of CD8+ T cells in alopecia areata. Extracted RNA was reverse transcribed, and the resulting cDNA served as sequencing template. Libraries were prepared by immunoSEQ multiplex PCR; TCRdb keeps only in-frame clonotypes and omits some of them. This table holds 100,000 to 150,000 clones, approximately 49% found once. Sequenced here: CD8+ T cells sorted from blood, sampled at week 0. The receptors shown here come from a human donor with alopecia areata.

The chain carries TRBV27 and TRBJ2-1; 10 nucleotides align to TRBD2. Germline values: CDR1 MNHEY, CDR2 SMNVEV (reference sequence). The CDR3 has 13 amino acids. V trimming: 6 bases; J trimming: 8 bases; junction bases outside the gene matches: 4. CDR3 amino acids: CASSLLAGDEQFF. The CDR3 region has the DNA TGTGCCAGCAGCCTTCTAGCGGGGGATGAGCAGTTCTTC.

This clone was counted only a few times. The chain couples TRBV7-9 to TRBJ1-1; the match to TRBD1 covers 8 bases. V gave up 4 bases and J gave up 0 bases; unmatched junction bases: 4. This CDR3 region has 15 residues. The germline V gene has CDR1 SEHNR and CDR2 FQNEAQ (reference sequence). The CDR3, as DNA: TGTGCCAGCAGCTCAGGACAGGGAATGAACACTGAAGCTTTCTTT. Amino acids: CASSSGQGMNTEAFF.

This chain links TRBV4-1 with TRBJ2-7; 8 bases are a match to TRBD1. From germline, CDR1 is MGHRA and CDR2 YSYEKL. This CDR3 spans 15 amino acids. The J segment lost 4 bases and the V segment lost 1 base, leaving 6 bases of the junction unmatched. The CDR3 region has the DNA TGCGCCAGCAGCCAAGGGACAGGGCCCACGTACGAGCAGTACTTC. Translation gives CASSQGTGPTYEQYF.

V and J are TRBV2 and TRBJ1-5, with 10 bases that match TRBD1. The length of the CDR3 is 16 residues. V lost 0 bases to trimming and J lost 5 bases; unmatched junction nucleotides: 4. Germline CDR1 and CDR2: SNHLY and FYNNEI. This chain's CDR3 is CASSEAVGQGDQPQHF. The CDR3 coding sequence is TGTGCCAGCAGTGAAGCCGTCGGACAGGGGGATCAGCCCCAGCATTTT.

V usage is TRBV30 and J usage is TRBJ2-7; maybe TRBD1 (5 bases). V lost 1 base and J lost 1, with 11 bases in between. Germline lookup yields CDR1 GTSNPN and CDR2 SVGIG (reference sequence). The CDR3 has 14 residues. The CDR3 here is CAWSGRGRSYEQYF. As DNA, the CDR3 is TGTGCCTGGAGTGGAAGGGGCAGATCCTACGAGCAGTACTTC.

J is TRBJ2-6 and V is TRBV2; D unclear. Trimming took off 5 bases at V and 4 bases at J, with 6 bases between the two ends. Per the germline V gene, CDR1 is SNHLY and CDR2 is FYNNEI. The CDR3 is 13 amino acids. The CDR3 bases are TGTGCCAGCAGTCCACAGGGGGCCAACGTCCTGACTTTC. Protein: CASSPQGANVLTF.

The chain has TRBV7-9 and TRBJ1-6, with a weak D call TRBD1 (6 bases). The CDR3 extends over 14 amino acids. V dropped 5 bases and J dropped 5 bases, with 10 bases sitting between them. Per the germline V gene, CDR1 is SEHNR and CDR2 is FQNEAQ (reference sequence). The DNA for the CDR3 is TGTGCCAGCAGCACCACAGGGCATAATTCACCCCTCCACTTT. Translation gives CASSTTGHNSPLHF.

This clone came up a few times. This rearrangement joins TRBV11-2 to TRBJ2-3; D possibly corresponds to TRBD2 (5 bases). There are 15 residues in the CDR3. Germline assignment: CDR1 SGHAT and CDR2 FQNNGV. The V gene lost 8 bases and the J gene lost 1 base, with 16 bases spanning the gap. CDR3: CASGFPGWGTDTQYF. In DNA form, the CDR3 reads TGTGCCAGCGGATTCCCGGGGTGGGGCACAGATACGCAGTATTTT.

The sample holds one count of this clone. V usage is TRBV30 and J usage is TRBJ1-1; D might be TRBD1 (5 bases). This CDR3 spans 13 amino acids. CDR1 GTSNPN and CDR2 SVGIG come from the germline V gene (reference sequence). V shed 0 bases and J shed 5 bases, with 10 bases lying between them. The CDR3 is CAWSVGGRTEAFF. CDR3 DNA sequence: TGTGCCTGGAGTGTTGGGGGAAGGACTGAAGCTTTCTTT. The whole variable domain, remainder taken from reference TRBV30 and TRBJ1-1, is SQTIHQWPATLVQPVGSPLSLECTVEGTSNPNLYWYRQAAGRGLQLLFYSVGIGQISSEVPQNLSASRPQDRQFILSSKKLLLSDSGFYLCAWSVGGRTEAFFGQGTRLTVV.

The chain uses TRBV9 and TRBJ1-2; D call uncertain. The CDR3 has 15 amino acids. V lost 5 bases to trimming and J lost 0 bases, with 14 bases between them. Per the germline V gene, CDR1 is SGDLS and CDR2 is YYNGEE. Here the CDR3 reads CASRTFTTANYGYTF. CDR3 nucleotide sequence: TGTGCCAGCAGAACCTTCACCACAGCTAACTATGGCTACACCTTC.

This clone occurred a few times. This chain links TRBV6-5 with TRBJ2-1; D unclear. Trimming removed 4 bases at V and 3 bases at J, with 10 bases between. This CDR3 has 14 residues. CDR1 MNHEY and CDR2 SVGAGI come from the germline V gene. CDR3 residues: CASSSDQIYNEQFF. The DNA of the CDR3 is TGTGCCAGCAGTTCGGACCAGATCTACAATGAGCAGTTCTTC.

This clone was seen only a few times. This chain connects TRBV12-5 to TRBJ2-5; 7 positions match TRBD1. J was trimmed by 5 bases and V by 5 bases; bases with no gene match: 5. The CDR3 spans 13 residues. The V gene's germline CDR1 is LGHNT and CDR2 FRNRAP. CDR3 in DNA: TGTGCTAGTGGTCCCGGGACAGAGGAGACCCAGTACTTC. Translated, it gives CASGPGTEETQYF.

The chain recombines TRBV14 with TRBJ1-2; D is unclear. The germline CDR1 and CDR2 sequences are SGHDN and FVKESK. The CDR3 loop spans 14 amino acids. The V gene lost 0 bases and the J gene lost 7 bases, with 12 bases spanning the gap. The CDR3 DNA reads TGTGCCAGCAGCCAAGATCACGCTTTCGCTGGCTACACCTTC. As protein: CASSQDHAFAGYTF.

V usage is TRBV13 and J usage is TRBJ2-5; 10 bases fit TRBD1. With 3 bases clipped from V and 4 bases from J, the junction kept 5 bases outside the gene matches. Germline-derived CDR1 and CDR2 are PRHDT and FYEKMQ (reference sequence). This CDR3 comprises 15 residues. CDR3: CASSFGTGVRETQYF. CDR3 coding DNA: TGTGCCAGCAGCTTCGGGACAGGGGTGAGAGAGACCCAGTACTTC.

V and J are TRBV6-5 and TRBJ1-1; possible D gene TRBD1, 6 bases. CDR1 and CDR2 (germline): MNHEY, SVGAGI. The CDR3 consists of 14 residues. The V and J ends lost 7 bases and 3 bases respectively, with 15 bases between them. The CDR3 DNA sequence: TGTGCCAGCAACCCAGTGGGGGCGGACACTGAAGCTTTCTTT. It is translated as CASNPVGADTEAFF.